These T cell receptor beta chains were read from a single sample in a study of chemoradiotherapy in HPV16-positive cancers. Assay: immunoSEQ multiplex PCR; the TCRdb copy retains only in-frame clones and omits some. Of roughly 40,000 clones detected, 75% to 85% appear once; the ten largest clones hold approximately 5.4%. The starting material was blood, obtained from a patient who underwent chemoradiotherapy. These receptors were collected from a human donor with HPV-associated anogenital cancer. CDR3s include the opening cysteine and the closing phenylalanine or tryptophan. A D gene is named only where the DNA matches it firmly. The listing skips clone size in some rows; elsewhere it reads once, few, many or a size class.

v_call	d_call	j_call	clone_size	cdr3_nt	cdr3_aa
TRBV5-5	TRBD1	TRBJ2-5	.	TGTGCCAGCAGACCAATCCGGGACAGGGGTGGGGAGACCCAGTACTTC	CASRPIRDRGGETQYF
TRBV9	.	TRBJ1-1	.	TGTGCCAGCAGCGCAGGAGCCTGGGACACTGAAGCTTTCTTT	CASSAGAWDTEAFF
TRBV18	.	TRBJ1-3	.	TGTGCCAGCTCACCGGCTGGGGGGCTTGGAGGAAACACCATATATTTT	CASSPAGGLGGNTIYF
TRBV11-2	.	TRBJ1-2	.	TGTGCCAGCAGCCTACTTCAGGGTGTCGGTGGCTACACCTTC	CASSLLQGVGGYTF
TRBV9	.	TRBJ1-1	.	TGTGCCAGCAGCCCCGATCCGCGGAACACTGAAGCTTTCTTT	CASSPDPRNTEAFF
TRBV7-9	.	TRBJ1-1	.	TGTGCCAGCAGCTTAATGGGGAACACTGAAGCTTTCTTT	CASSLMGNTEAFF
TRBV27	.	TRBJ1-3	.	TGTGCCAGCAGTTTATTTGGTGGAAACACCATATATTTT	CASSLFGGNTIYF
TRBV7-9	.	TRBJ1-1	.	TGTGCCAGCAGCTTACAGGGGTGGGACACTGAAGCTTTCTTT	CASSLQGWDTEAFF
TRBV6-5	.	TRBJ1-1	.	TGTGCCAGCACCTCGCCGGCAGTCAACACTGAAGCTTTCTTT	CASTSPAVNTEAFF
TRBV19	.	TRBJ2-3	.	TGTGCCAGTAGTATAGTTTTCTCTGCAGGGGCCTACACAGATACGCAGTATTTT	CASSIVFSAGAYTDTQYF
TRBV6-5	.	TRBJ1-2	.	TGTGCCAGCATTACGTCCTATGGCTACACCTTC	CASITSYGYTF
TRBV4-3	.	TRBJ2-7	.	TGCGCCAGCAGCCAAGAACCGCTCCACTACGAGCAGTACTTC	CASSQEPLHYEQYF
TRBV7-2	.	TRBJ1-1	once	TGTGCCAGCAGCTTAGCTTTTCTGAACACTGAAGCTTTCTTT	CASSLAFLNTEAFF
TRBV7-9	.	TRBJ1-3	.	TGTGCCAGCAGCCCGGACAGTTTAAGAAACACCATATATTTT	CASSPDSLRNTIYF
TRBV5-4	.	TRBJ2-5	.	TGTGCCAGCAGCCCAGGGGTTCAAGAGACCCAGTACTTC	CASSPGVQETQYF
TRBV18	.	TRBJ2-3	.	TGTGCCAGCTCACCATCGGCCCTTTACACAGATACGCAGTATTTT	CASSPSALYTDTQYF
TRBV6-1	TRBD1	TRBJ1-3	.	TGTGCCAGCAACATACAGGGGATCTCTGGAAACACCATATATTTT	CASNIQGISGNTIYF
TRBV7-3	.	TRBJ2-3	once	TGTGCCAGCAGCGCCGGGGGCACAGATACGCAGTATTTT	CASSAGGTDTQYF
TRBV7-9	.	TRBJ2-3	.	TGTGCCAGCAGCTTTGAACGGGATACGCAGTATTTT	CASSFERDTQYF
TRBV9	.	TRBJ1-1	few	TGTGCCAGCGCAGGATCGGGGGACACTGAAGCTTTCTTT	CASAGSGDTEAFF
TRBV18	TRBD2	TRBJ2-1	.	TGTGCCAGCTCCCCTGGACTAGCGGGGATAAATGAGCAGTTCTTC	CASSPGLAGINEQFF
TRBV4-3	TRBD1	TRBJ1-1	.	TGCGCCAGCAGCCAAGAGGTGGCACAGGGGCAAGGTGAAGCTTTCTTT	CASSQEVAQGQGEAFF
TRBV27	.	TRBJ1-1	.	TGTGCCAGCAGTTCCTCCCCGGGGAGGAGGGGGTTAGTTGCTTTCTTT	CASSSSPGRRGLVAFF
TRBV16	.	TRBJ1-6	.	TGTGCCAGCAGCCAATCGAGGGGGAATTCACCCCTCCACTTT	CASSQSRGNSPLHF
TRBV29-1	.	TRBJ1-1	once	TGCAGCGTTGAAGGGGGGGCTCGTACTGAAGCTTTCTTT	CSVEGGARTEAFF
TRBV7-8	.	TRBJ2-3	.	TGTGCCAGCAGCTTAGCGGGGGATAAGACAGATACGCAGTATTTT	CASSLAGDKTDTQYF
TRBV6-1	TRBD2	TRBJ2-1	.	TGTGCCAGCAGTGAAGCCCCAGCGGGGGCCCTTTACAATGAGCAGTTCTTC	CASSEAPAGALYNEQFF
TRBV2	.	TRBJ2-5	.	TGTGCCAGCAGTTCACAGGGTGGGCTAAGAGAGACCCAGTACTTC	CASSSQGGLRETQYF